These 2 T cell receptor beta chains came from one sample sequenced in a study of blood T cell repertoires in COVID-19. Measured with immunoSEQ multiplex PCR; TCRdb has only the in-frame clones, and not every one. This table has about 430,000 clones, 70% to 90% appearing once. The sample consisted of PBMCs or T cells enriched from blood (not recorded which). The receptor set was obtained from a young woman who had been exposed to COVID-19.

The chain links TRBV2 to TRBJ2-5; tentative D call: TRBD2 (6 bases). The ends were cut back, 4 bases at V and 4 bases at J, with 10 bases in the middle. The CDR3 has 13 amino acids. CDR1 is SNHLY, CDR2 FYNNEI, per germline. The CDR3 loop is CASSGLGGETQYF. The CDR3 nucleotides are TGTGCCAGCAGTGGGCTGGGGGGAGAGACCCAGTACTTC.

V is TRBV18 and J is TRBJ1-1, with 11 bases identical to TRBD1. Germline loops: CDR1 KGHSH, CDR2 LQKENI. V shed 3 bases, J shed 0 bases, and the junction held 0 bases outside the gene matches. This CDR3 has 15 amino acids. The CDR3 region is CASSPDRGLNTEAFF. The CDR3, as DNA: TGTGCCAGCTCACCGGACAGGGGGCTGAACACTGAAGCTTTCTTT.